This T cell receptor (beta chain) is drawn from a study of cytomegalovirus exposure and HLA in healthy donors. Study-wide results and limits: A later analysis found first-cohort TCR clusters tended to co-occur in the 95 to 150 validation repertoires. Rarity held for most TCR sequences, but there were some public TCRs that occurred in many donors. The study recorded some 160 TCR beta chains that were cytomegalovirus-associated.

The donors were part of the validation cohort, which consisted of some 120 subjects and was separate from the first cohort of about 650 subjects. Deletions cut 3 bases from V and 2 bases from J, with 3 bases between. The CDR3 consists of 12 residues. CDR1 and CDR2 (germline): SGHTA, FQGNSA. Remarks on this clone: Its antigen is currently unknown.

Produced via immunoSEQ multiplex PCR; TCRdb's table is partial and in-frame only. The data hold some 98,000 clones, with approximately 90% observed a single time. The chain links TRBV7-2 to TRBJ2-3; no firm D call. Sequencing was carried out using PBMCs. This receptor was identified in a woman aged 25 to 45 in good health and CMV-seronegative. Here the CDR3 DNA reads TGTGCCAGCAGCTTCTCCACAGATACGCAGTATTTT. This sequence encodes CASSFSTDTQYF.